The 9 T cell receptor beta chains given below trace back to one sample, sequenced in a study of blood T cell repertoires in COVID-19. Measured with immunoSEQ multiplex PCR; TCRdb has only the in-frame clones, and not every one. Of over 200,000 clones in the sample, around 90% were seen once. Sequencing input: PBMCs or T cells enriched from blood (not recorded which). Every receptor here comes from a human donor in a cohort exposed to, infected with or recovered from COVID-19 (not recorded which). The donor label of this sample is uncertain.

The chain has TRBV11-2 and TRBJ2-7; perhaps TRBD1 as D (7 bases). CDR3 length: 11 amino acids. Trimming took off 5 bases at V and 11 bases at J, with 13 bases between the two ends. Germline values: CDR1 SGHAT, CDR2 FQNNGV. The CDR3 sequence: CASSITGEEYF. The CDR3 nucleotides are TGTGCCAGCAGCATCACAGGGGAGGAGTACTTC. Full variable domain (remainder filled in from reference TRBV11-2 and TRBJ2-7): EAGVAQSPRYKIIEKRQSVAFWCNPISGHATLYWYQQILGQGPKLLIQFQNNGVVDDSQLPKDRFSAERLKGVDSTLKIQPAKLEDSAVYLCASSITGEEYFGPGTRLTVT.

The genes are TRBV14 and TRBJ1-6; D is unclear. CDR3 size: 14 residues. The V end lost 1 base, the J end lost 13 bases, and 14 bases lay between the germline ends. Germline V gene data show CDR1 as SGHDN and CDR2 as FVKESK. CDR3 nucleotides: TGTGCCAGCAGCCAAGTCCCCCTGATTAGCCCCCTCCACTTT. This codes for CASSQVPLISPLHF.

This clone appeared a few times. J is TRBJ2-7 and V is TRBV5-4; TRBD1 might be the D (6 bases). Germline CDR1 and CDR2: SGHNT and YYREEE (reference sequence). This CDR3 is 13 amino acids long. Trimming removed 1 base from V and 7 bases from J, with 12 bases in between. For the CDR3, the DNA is TGTGCCAGCAGCTTGCAGGGGCCGAGTGAGCAGTACTTC. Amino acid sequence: CASSLQGPSEQYF.

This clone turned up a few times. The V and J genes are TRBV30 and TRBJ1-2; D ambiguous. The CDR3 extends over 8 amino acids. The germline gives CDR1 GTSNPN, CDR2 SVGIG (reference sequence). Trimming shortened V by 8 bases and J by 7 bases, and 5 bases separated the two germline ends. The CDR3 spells CALGGYTF. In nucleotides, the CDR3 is TGTGCCCTCGGTGGCTACACCTTC.

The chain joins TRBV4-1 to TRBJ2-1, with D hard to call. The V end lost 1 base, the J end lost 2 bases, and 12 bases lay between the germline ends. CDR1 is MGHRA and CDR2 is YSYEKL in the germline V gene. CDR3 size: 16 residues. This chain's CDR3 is CASSQGWLSPYNEQFF. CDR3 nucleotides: TGCGCCAGCAGCCAAGGTTGGCTTAGCCCCTACAATGAGCAGTTCTTC.

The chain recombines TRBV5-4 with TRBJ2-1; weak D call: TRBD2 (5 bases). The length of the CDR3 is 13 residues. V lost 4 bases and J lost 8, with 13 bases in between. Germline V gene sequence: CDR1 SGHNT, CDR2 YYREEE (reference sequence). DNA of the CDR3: TGTGCCAGCAGCGCGGGTGCGGGCGATGAGCAGTTCTTC. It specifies CASSAGAGDEQFF.

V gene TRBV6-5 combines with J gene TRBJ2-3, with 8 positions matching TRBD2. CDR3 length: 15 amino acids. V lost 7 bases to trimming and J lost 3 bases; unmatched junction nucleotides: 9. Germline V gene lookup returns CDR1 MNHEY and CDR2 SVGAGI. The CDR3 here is CASTEGGGRTDTQYF. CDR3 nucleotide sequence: TGTGCCAGCACGGAAGGCGGGGGGCGGACAGATACGCAGTATTTT.

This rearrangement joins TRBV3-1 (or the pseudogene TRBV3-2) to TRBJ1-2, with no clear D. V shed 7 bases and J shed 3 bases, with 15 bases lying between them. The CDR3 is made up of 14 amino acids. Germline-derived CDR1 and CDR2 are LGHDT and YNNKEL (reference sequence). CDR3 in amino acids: CASTETARDYGYTF. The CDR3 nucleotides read TGTGCCAGCACGGAGACTGCGCGGGACTATGGCTACACCTTC.

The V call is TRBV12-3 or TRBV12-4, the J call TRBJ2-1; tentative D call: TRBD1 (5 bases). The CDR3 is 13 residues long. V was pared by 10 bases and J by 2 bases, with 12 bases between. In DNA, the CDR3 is TGTGCCACCTCTCGACAGCCCTACAATGAGCAGTTCTTC. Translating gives CATSRQPYNEQFF.